These T cell receptor beta chains were read from a single sample in a study of cytomegalovirus exposure and HLA in healthy donors. The method was immunoSEQ multiplex PCR; TCRdb's version includes in-frame clones alone and lacks a portion of them. Of approximately 110,000 clones in the sample, more than 85% are singletons; the top ten hold over 3%. The sequencing sample was made of PBMCs. Every receptor here comes from a woman in her late teens or twenties in good health and CMV-seropositive. CDR3s leave out the opening cysteine and the closing phenylalanine or tryptophan.

v_gene,j_gene,CDR3aa
TRBV27,TRBJ2-7,ASRGGGPSSYEQY
TRBV6-4,TRBJ1-1,ASSSEPLELLGAEAF
TRBV19,TRBJ2-7,ASRHRRSYEQY
TRBV4-2,TRBJ1-1,ASSQEGTGGSAF
TRBV2,TRBJ2-1,ASSQISYSYNEQF
TRBV4-2,TRBJ2-2,ASSQVQRGLASTGELF
TRBV19,TRBJ2-7,ATSTGLSYEQY
TRBV6-5,TRBJ1-2,ASSYSTGDIYGYT
TRBV28,TRBJ2-7,ASTPGVHEQY
TRBV5-6,TRBJ2-5,ASSSSETQY
TRBV9,TRBJ2-5,ASSSQRLPPMETQY
TRBV6-1,TRBJ2-7,ASRGGPYEQY
TRBV7-9,TRBJ1-1,ASSPIAPGTEAF
TRBV4-2,TRBJ2-7,ASSQDLSGYEQY
TRBV1,TRBJ1-1,TSSQPHGGGERRTEAF
TRBV19,TRBJ2-5,ASSHNRVQETQY
TRBV11-3,TRBJ2-2,ASSPLGGPDTGELF
TRBV28,TRBJ1-5,ASSFGHDQPQH
TRBV10-3,TRBJ2-1,AISLSGGQYNEQF
TRBV5-1,TRBJ2-4,ASSRGQEGENIQY
TRBV19,TRBJ2-5,ATLGGDTGTQY
TRBV5-1,TRBJ2-7,ASSQTGQGWEQY